This TCR beta chain is drawn from a study of T cells in Graves' hyperthyroidism and ophthalmopathy. Amplification of TCR beta CDR3 regions was performed using RNA transcripts as template. A set of HTBI primers served as the primers for a first-round RT-PCR of the TCR CDR3. TCRdb reprocessed the multiplex PCR reads via MiXCR and lists one record per CDR3 protein. The sample has 650,000 to 750,000 distinct CDR3 sequences, 14% seen once. No ophthalmopathy progression within 18 months constituted stable Graves' hyperthyroidism. Patients aged 18 to 65 had newly diagnosed hyperthyroidism lasting under 2 months. The study left out patients who had uncontrolled infection, other autoimmune disease, pregnancy or lactation. Diagnosing involved the use of clinical symptoms, serum thyroxine and TRAb, thyroid ultrasound and orbital computed tomography. The CDR3 length is 13 residues. CDR1 SGHRS and CDR2 YFSETQ come from the germline V gene. J lost 7 bases, V lost 4 bases, and 7 bases had no gene match.

This clonotype occurred a few times. The chain uses TRBV5-1 and TRBJ1-2, with 7 positions matching TRBD1. The receptor's source is a woman in her late teens or twenties with Graves' hyperthyroidism. Sequenced material: blood. The CDR3 reads CASSTLQGIGYTF. CDR3 DNA sequence: TGCGCCAGCAGCACCCTACAGGGGATTGGCTACACCTTC. Looking up the rest from reference TRBV5-1 and TRBJ1-2 gives the full variable domain: KAGVTQTPRYLIKTRGQQVTLSCSPISGHRSVSWYQQTPGQGLQFLFEYFSETQRNKGNFPGRFSGRQFSNSRSEMNVSTLELGDSALYLCASSTLQGIGYTFGSGTRLTVV.